This TCR beta chain was recovered during a study of T cells in Graves' hyperthyroidism and ophthalmopathy. Notes on the study in general: Blood also held most thyroid clonotypes expanded beyond 0.001. A 13 V-J signature model discriminated ophthalmopathy versus stable hyperthyroidism. The model made its ophthalmopathy prediction, and onset followed a median about 5.9 months later.

Germline V CDR1 and CDR2: SEHNR, FQNEAQ (reference sequence). Trimming took off 3 bases at V and 6 bases at J, with 15 bases between the two ends. This CDR3 comprises 14 residues. The study left out patients who had uncontrolled infection, other autoimmune disease, pregnancy or lactation. The source material, RNA transcripts, was used to amplify TCR beta CDR3 regions. Using the HTBI primer set, a first-round RT-PCR was run on the TCR CDR3. In TCRdb, the multiplex PCR reads were re-called with MiXCR into one record per CDR3 protein. The sample yields 45,000 to 55,000 distinct CDR3 sequences, 45% to 65% seen once. In regard to this clonotype: The antigen remains undetermined.

The sequenced material came from peripheral blood or thyroid tissue (not recorded which). The clonotype comes from a man aged 18-30 years with Graves' hyperthyroidism. This chain links TRBV7-9 with TRBJ2-7, with D tentatively TRBD1 (6 bases). The CDR3 DNA reads TGTGCCAGCAGCTTCCACAGGGTTGTTGGCGAGCAGTACTTC. Translated: CASSFHRVVGEQYF.